This TCR beta chain was recovered during a study of blood T cell repertoires in COVID-19. The recovered donors of Cohort 3 showed two negative PCRs, clearance, or symptom resolution. Germline V lookup: CDR1 SGDLS, CDR2 YYNGEE. V dropped 0 bases and J dropped 4; count of bases not matched to a gene: 7. This CDR3 is 17 amino acids long. This clone has a count of ten or more. The data were produced by immunoSEQ multiplex PCR, yet TCRdb's version contains in-frame clones alone and is incomplete. The table includes approximately 260,000 clones, about 80% detected once. The rearrangement links TRBV9 to TRBJ2-1; the match to TRBD2 covers 10 bases. The receptor's source is a man aged 50-60 years who had recovered from COVID-19. The sequenced sample was PBMCs or T cells enriched from blood (not recorded which). CDR3 sequence reads: CASSVASGLAPYNEQFF. CDR3 nucleotides: TGTGCCAGCAGCGTAGCTTCGGGACTAGCGCCTTACAATGAGCAGTTCTTC.